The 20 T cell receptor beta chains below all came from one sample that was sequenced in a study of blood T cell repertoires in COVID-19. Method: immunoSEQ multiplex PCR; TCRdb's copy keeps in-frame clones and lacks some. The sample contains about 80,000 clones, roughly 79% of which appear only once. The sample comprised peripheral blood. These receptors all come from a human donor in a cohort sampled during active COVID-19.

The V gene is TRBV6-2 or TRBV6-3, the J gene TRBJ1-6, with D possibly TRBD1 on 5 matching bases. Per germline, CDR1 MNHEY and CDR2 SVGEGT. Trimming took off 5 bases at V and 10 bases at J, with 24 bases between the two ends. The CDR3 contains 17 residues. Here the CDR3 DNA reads TGTGCCAGCAGTCTCCTCGAAGTGACCCAGGGTGGCTCACCCCTCCACTTT. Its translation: CASSLLEVTQGGSPLHF.

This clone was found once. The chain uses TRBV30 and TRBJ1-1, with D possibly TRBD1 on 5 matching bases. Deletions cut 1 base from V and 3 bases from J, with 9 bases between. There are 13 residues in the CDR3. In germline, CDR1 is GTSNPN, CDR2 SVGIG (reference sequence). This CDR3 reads CAWSGRADTEAFF. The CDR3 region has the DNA TGTGCCTGGAGTGGCAGGGCGGACACTGAAGCTTTCTTT.

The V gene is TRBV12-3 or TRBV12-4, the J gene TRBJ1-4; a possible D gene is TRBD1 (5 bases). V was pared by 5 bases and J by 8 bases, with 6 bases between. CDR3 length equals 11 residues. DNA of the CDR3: TGTGCCAGCAGTCCAGGGGAAAAACTGTTTTTT. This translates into CASSPGEKLFF.

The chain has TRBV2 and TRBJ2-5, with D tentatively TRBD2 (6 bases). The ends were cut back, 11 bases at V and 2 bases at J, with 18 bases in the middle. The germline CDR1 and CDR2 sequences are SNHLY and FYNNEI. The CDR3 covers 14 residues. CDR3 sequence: CAGGEAIQQETQYF. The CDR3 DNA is TGTGCCGGCGGGGAGGCAATTCAACAAGAGACCCAGTACTTC.

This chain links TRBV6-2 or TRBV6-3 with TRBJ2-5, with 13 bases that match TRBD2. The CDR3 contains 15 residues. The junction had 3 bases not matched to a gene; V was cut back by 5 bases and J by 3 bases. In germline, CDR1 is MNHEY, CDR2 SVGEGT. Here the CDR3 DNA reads TGTGCCAGCAGTAGGGGGACTAGCGGGGAAGAGACCCAGTACTTC. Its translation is CASSRGTSGEETQYF.

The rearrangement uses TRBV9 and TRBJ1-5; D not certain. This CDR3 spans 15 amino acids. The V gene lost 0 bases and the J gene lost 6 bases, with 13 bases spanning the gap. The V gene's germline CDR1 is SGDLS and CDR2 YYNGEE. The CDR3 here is CASSVDPGPGQPQHF. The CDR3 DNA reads TGTGCCAGCAGCGTAGATCCCGGTCCGGGTCAGCCCCAGCATTTT.

CDR3 DNA sequence: TGTGCCAGCAGCGTAGGAGGATCTCACTCCACCGGGGAGCTGTTTTTT. This translates into CASSVGGSHSTGELFF. The rearrangement joins TRBV9 to TRBJ2-2; D call uncertain. The ends were cut back, 0 bases at V and 4 bases at J, with 13 bases in the middle. This CDR3 comprises 16 residues. CDR1 is SGDLS, CDR2 YYNGEE, per germline.

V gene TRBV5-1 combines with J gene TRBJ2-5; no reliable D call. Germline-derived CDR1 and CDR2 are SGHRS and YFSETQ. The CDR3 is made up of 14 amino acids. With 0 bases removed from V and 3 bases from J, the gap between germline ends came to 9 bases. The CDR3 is CASSLGLVEETQYF. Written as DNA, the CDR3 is TGCGCCAGCAGCTTGGGACTTGTAGAAGAGACCCAGTACTTC.

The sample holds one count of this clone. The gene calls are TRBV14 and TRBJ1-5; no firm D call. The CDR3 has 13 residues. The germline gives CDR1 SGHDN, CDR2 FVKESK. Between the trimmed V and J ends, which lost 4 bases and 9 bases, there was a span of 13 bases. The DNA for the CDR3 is TGTGCCAGCAGCCCAGACACGGGGAGGCCCCAGCATTTT. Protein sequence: CASSPDTGRPQHF.

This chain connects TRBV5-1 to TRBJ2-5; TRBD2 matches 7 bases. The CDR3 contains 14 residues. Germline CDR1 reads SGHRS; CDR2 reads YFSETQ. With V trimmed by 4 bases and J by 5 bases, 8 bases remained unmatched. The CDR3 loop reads CASSPAGGRETQYF. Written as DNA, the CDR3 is TGCGCCAGCAGCCCGGCCGGGGGGAGGGAGACCCAGTACTTC.

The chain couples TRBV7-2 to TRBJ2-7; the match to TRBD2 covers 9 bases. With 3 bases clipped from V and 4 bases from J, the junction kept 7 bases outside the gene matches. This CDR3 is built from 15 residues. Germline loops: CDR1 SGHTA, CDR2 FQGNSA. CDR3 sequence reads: CASSLRLAAPYEQYV. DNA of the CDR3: TGTGCCAGCAGCTTGAGACTAGCGGCACCGTACGAGCAGTACGTC.

The CDR3 region is CASSFGENSGANVLTF. CDR3 in DNA: TGTGCCAGCAGCTTCGGTGAGAACTCTGGGGCCAACGTCCTGACTTTC. V usage is TRBV5-6 and J usage is TRBJ2-6; D gene unclear. Germline CDR1 reads SGHDT; CDR2 reads YYEEEE. Trimming stripped 2 bases from V and 0 bases from J, with 9 bases between. CDR3 length: 16 residues.

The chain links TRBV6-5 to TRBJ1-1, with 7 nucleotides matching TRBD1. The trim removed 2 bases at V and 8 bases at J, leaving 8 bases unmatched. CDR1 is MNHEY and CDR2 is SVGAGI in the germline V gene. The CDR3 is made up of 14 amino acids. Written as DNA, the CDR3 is TGTGCCAGCAGTTACCGCGGGACAGTTGGAGAAGCTTTCTTT. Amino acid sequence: CASSYRGTVGEAFF.

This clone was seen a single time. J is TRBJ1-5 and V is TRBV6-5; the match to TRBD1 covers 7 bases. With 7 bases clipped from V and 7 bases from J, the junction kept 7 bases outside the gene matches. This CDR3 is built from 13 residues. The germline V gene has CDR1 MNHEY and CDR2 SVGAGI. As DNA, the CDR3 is TGTGCCAGCACCCACGACAGGGACCAGCCCCAGCATTTT. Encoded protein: CASTHDRDQPQHF.

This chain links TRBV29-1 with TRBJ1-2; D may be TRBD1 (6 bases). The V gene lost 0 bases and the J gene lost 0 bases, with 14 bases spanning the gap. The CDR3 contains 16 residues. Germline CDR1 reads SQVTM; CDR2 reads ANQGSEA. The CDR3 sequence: CSVEDRGRGPNYGYTF. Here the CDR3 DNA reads TGCAGCGTTGAAGATCGGGGCAGGGGCCCTAACTATGGCTACACCTTC.

The CDR3 nucleotides read TGTGCCAGCAGTTTATTAGGGGACAAGATATACAATGAGCAGTTCTTC. Residues: CASSLLGDKIYNEQFF. This chain joins TRBV27 and TRBJ2-1, with D perhaps matching TRBD1 (6 bases). The CDR3 runs to 16 residues. Trimming took 1 base from V and 4 from J, leaving 14 bases between them. Germline V gene data show CDR1 as MNHEY and CDR2 as SMNVEV (reference sequence).

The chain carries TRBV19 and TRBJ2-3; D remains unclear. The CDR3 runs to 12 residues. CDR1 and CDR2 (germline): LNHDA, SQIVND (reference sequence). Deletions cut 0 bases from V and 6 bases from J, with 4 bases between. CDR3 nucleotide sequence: TGTGCCAGTAGTATAGATCCGGATACGCAGTATTTT. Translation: CASSIDPDTQYF. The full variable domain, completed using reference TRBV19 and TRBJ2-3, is DGGITQSPKYLFRKEGQNVTLSCEQNLNHDAMYWYRQDPGQGLRLIYYSQIVNDFQKGDIAEGYSVSREKKESFPLTVTSAQKNPTAFYLCASSIDPDTQYFGPGTRLTVL.

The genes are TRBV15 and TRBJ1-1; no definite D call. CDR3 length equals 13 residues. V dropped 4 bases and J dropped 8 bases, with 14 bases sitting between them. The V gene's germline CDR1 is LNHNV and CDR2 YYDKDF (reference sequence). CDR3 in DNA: TGTGCCACCAGCAACCTGACACTCGTCGAAGCTTTCTTT. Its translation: CATSNLTLVEAFF.

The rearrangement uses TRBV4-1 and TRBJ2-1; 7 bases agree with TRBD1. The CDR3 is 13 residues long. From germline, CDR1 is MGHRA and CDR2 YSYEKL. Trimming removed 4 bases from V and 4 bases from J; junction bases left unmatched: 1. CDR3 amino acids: CASSLGQYNEQFF. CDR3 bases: TGCGCCAGCAGCCTGGGACAGTACAATGAGCAGTTCTTC.

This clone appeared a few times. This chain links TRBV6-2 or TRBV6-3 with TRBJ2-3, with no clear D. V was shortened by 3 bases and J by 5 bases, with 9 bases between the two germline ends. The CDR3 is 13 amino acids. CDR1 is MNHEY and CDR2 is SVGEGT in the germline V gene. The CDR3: CASSYDSKDTQYF. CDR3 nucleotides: TGTGCCAGCAGTTATGACTCGAAAGATACGCAGTATTTT.